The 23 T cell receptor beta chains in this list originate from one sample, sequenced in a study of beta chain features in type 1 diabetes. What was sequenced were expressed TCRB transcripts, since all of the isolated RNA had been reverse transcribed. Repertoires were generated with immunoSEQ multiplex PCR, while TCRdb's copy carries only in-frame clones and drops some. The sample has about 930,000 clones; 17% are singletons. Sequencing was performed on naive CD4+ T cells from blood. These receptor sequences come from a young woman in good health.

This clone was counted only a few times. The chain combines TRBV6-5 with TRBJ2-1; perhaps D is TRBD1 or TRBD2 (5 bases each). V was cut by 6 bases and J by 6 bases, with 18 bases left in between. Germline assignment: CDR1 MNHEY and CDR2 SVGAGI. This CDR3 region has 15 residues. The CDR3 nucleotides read TGTGCCAGCAGCCGCGACTACTCGGGGACCAATGAGCAGTTCTTC. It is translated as CASSRDYSGTNEQFF.

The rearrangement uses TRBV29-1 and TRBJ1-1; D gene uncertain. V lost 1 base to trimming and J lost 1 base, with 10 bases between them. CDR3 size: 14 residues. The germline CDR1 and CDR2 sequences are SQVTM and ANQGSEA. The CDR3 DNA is TGCAGCGTTGAAGGGGTTGCGGAGAACACTGAAGCTTTCTTT. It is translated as CSVEGVAENTEAFF.

The CDR3 DNA sequence: TGTGCCAGCAGTGATCGGGCGTCCTACGAGCAGTACTTC. It yields the protein CASSDRASYEQYF. The rearrangement links TRBV6-1 to TRBJ2-7; D ambiguous. The V end was cut by 3 bases, the J end by 1 base, with 7 bases between. Germline V gene lookup returns CDR1 MNHNS and CDR2 SASEGT. The CDR3 totals 13 residues.

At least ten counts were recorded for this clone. CDR3 sequence (DNA): TGTGCCAGCAGCTTTTCCACTGACGAGCAGTTCTTC. Protein sequence: CASSFSTDEQFF. The chain links TRBV28 to TRBJ2-1; D not resolved. Trimming pared 6 bases from V and 10 bases from J, leaving 13 bases between. The CDR3 consists of 12 residues. Germline V gene data show CDR1 as MDHEN and CDR2 as SYDVKM. Combining the CDR3 with reference TRBV28 and TRBJ2-1 gives the whole variable domain DVKVTQSSRYLVKRTGEKVFLECVQDMDHENMFWYRQDPGLGLRLIYFSYDVKMKEKGDIPEGYSVSREKKERFSLILESASTNQTSMYLCASSFSTDEQFFGPGTRLTVL.

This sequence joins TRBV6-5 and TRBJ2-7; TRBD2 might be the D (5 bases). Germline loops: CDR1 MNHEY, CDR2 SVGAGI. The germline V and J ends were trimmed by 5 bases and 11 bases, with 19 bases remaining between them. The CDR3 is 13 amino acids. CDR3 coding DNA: TGTGCCAGCAGTCGCGGGCCAGCACAATGGGAGTACTTC. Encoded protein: CASSRGPAQWEYF.

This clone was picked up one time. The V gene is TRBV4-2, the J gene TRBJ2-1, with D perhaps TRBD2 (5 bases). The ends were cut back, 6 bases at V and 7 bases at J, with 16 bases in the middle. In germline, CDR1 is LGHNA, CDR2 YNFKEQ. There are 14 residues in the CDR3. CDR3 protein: CASRHGGGLNEQFF. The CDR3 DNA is TGTGCCAGCAGGCACGGCGGCGGACTGAATGAGCAGTTCTTC.

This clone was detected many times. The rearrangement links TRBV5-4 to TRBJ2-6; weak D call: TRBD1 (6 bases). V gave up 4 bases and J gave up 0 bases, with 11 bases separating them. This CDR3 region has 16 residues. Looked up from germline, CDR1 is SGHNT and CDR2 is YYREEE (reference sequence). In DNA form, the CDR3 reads TGTGCCAGCAGCGAGGACAGATTCTCTGGGGCCAACGTCCTGACTTTC. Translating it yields CASSEDRFSGANVLTF.

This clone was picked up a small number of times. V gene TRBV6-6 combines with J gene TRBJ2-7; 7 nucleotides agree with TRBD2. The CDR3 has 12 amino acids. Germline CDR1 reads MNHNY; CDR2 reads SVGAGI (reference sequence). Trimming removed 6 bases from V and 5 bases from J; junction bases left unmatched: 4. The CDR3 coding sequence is TGTGCCAGCAGCCTACTAGCGAACGAGCAGTACTTC. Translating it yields CASSLLANEQYF.

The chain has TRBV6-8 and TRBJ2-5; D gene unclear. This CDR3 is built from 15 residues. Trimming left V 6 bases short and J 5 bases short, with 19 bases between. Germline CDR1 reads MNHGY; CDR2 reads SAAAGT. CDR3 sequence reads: CASSSLVFRRETQYF. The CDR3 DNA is TGTGCCAGCAGCTCCCTGGTATTTAGGCGGGAGACCCAGTACTTC.

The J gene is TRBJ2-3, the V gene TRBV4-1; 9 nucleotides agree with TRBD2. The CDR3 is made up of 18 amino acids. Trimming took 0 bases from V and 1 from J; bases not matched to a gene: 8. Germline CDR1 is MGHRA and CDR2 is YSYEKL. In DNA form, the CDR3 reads TGCGCCAGCAGCCAAGATCGGGGTAGCGGGAGAGGCACAGATACGCAGTATTTT. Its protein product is CASSQDRGSGRGTDTQYF.

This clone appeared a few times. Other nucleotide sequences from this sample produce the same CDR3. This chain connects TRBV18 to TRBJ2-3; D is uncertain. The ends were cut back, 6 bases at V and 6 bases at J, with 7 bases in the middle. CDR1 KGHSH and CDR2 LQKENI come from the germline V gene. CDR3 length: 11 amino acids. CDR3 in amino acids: CASSPSDTQYF. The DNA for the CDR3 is TGTGCCAGCTCCCCTTCCGATACGCAGTATTTT.

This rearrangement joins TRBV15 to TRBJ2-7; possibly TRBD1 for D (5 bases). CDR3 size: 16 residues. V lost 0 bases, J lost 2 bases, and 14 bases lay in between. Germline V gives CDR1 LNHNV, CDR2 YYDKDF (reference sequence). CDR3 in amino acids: CATSRDPRQITYEQYF. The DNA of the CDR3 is TGTGCCACCAGCAGAGATCCGCGACAGATAACCTACGAGCAGTACTTC.

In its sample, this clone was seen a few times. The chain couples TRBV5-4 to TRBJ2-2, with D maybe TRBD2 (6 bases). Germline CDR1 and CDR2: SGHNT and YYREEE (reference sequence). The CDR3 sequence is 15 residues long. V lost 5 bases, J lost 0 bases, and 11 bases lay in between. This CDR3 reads CASSRAGSNTGELFF. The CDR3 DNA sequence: TGTGCCAGCAGTCGGGCGGGGTCGAACACCGGGGAGCTGTTTTTT. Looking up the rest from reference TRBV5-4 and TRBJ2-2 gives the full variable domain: ETGVTQSPTHLIKTRGQQVTLRCSSQSGHNTVSWYQQALGQGPQFIFQYYREEENGRGNFPPRFSGLQFPNYSSELNVNALELDDSALYLCASSRAGSNTGELFFGEGSRLTVL.

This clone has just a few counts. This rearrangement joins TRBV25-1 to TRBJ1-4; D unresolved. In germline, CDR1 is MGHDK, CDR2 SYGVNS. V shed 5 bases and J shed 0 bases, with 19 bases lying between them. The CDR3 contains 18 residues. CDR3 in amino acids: CASSTRVRTPPTNEKLFF. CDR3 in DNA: TGTGCCAGCAGTACTCGAGTCAGGACGCCACCAACTAATGAAAAACTGTTTTTT.

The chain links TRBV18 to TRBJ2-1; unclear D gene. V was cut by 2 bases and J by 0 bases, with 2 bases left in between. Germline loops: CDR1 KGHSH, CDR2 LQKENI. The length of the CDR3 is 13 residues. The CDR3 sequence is CASSPTSYNEQFF. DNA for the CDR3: TGTGCCAGCTCACCAACCTCCTACAATGAGCAGTTCTTC.

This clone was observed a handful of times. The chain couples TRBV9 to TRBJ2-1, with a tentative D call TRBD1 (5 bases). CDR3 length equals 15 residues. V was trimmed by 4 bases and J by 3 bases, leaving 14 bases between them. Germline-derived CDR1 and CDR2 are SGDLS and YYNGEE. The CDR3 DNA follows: TGTGCCAGCAGCTTAGGGCATACAGGCTACAATGAGCAGTTCTTC. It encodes CASSLGHTGYNEQFF.

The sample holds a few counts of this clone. The chain's CDR3 is CASIRQGSSSETQYF. The CDR3 nucleotides read TGTGCCAGCATTAGACAGGGGAGCTCGTCAGAGACCCAGTACTTC. The genes are TRBV28 and TRBJ2-5, with 8 bases lining up with TRBD1. V lost 7 bases, J lost 4 bases, and 11 bases stayed unmatched. Looked up from germline, CDR1 is MDHEN and CDR2 is SYDVKM. The CDR3 covers 15 residues.

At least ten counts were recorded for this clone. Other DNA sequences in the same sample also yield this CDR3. Written as DNA, the CDR3 is TGTGCCAGTAGGAGGACTTCTGGGGCCAACGTCCTGACTTTC. Its protein product is CASRRTSGANVLTF. The rearrangement links TRBV19 to TRBJ2-6; a weak D match, TRBD2 (5 bases). The CDR3 runs to 14 residues. V shed 6 bases and J shed 1 base, with 7 bases lying between them. Looked up from germline, CDR1 is LNHDA and CDR2 is SQIVND (reference sequence).

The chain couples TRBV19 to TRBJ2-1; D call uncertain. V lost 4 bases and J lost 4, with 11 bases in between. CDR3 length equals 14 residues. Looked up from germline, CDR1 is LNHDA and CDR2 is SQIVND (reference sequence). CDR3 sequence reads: CASSRDGNYNEQFF. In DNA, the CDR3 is TGTGCCAGTAGTAGAGACGGTAATTACAATGAGCAGTTCTTC.

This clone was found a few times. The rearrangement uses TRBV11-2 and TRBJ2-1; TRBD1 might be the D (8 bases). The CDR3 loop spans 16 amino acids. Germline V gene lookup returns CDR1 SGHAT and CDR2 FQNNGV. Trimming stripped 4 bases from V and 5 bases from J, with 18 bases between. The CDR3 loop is CASSSQRDRSHNEQFF. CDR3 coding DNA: TGTGCCAGCAGCTCGCAGCGGGACAGGAGTCACAATGAGCAGTTCTTC.

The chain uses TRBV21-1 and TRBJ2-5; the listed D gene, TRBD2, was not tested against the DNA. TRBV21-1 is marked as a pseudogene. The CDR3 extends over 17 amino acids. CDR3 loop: CASSKEVGGWYQETQYF. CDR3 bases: TGTGCCAGCAGCAAAGAGGTGGGGGGTTGGTACCAAGAGACCCAGTACTTC.

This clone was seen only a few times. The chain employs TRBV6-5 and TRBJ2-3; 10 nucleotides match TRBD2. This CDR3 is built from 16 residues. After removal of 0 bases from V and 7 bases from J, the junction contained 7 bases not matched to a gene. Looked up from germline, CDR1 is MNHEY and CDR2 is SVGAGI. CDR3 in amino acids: CASSYSVSSGSYTQYF. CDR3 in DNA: TGTGCCAGCAGTTACTCGGTCTCTAGCGGGAGCTATACGCAGTATTTT.

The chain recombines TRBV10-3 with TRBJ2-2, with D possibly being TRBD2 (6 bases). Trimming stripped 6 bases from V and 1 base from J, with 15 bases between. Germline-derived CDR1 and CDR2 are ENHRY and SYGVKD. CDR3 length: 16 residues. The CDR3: CAISVTGTLNTGELFF. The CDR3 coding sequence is TGTGCCATCAGCGTTACCGGGACTTTGAACACCGGGGAGCTGTTTTTT.